The next 29 T cell receptor beta chains were all read from a single sample in a study of blood T cells in healthy people across ages (dated by TCRdb to the mid-2010s). Receptors were amplified or captured by 5' RACE. The instrument was an Illumina HiSeq 2500. A second PCR of roughly 6 to 11 cycles was run with a J-beta primer mix and a sample-barcoded 5' primer. In TCRdb, the public reads were trimmed at Q25 with fastp and aligned with MiXCR, with productive beta chains retained. Duplicate CDR3 protein sequences are folded into a single record with the most common DNA and genes. The sample table records about 1.7 million distinct CDR3 sequences; roughly 27% of these occur just once. Roughly 8% of the sample belongs to the ten largest clones. Sample: blood. All receptors derive from a woman aged 30 to 39 in good health.

The chain uses TRBV5-1 and TRBJ1-1; a weak D match, TRBD1 (5 bases). Per the germline V gene, CDR1 is SGHRS and CDR2 is YFSETQ. V was trimmed by 5 bases and J by 3 bases, leaving 11 bases between them. The CDR3 spans 13 residues. The CDR3 sequence: CASRPMTDTEAFF. In nucleotides, the CDR3 is TGCGCCAGCAGACCTATGACAGACACTGAAGCTTTCTTT.

This clonotype has a single count. This may come from a read error, since a much larger clone is one base off. The CDR3 sequence is CSAGQASERFVNNEQFF. CDR3 coding DNA: TGCAGTGCTGGACAGGCATCTGAACGTTTCGTAAACAATGAGCAGTTCTTC. This chain connects TRBV20-1 to TRBJ2-1, with TRBD1 matching over 7 bases. J was trimmed by 5 bases and V by 5 bases; bases with no gene match: 18. The V gene's germline CDR1 is DFQATT and CDR2 SNEGSKA (reference sequence). The CDR3 has 17 residues.

In its sample, this clonotype was seen a few times. The chain has TRBV7-3 and TRBJ2-1, with no clear D. The CDR3 has 14 residues. Germline loops: CDR1 SGHTA, CDR2 FQGTGA. V was pared by 1 base and J by 6 bases, with 10 bases between. The CDR3, as DNA: TGTGCCAGCAGCTTAAGAAGCTCAGTCAATGAGCAGTTCTTC. Translated: CASSLRSSVNEQFF.

This clonotype was counted ten times or more. This rearrangement joins TRBV29-1 to TRBJ2-1; 7 bases are shared with TRBD2. The CDR3 loop spans 15 amino acids. The junction had 6 bases not matched to a gene; V was cut back by 2 bases and J by 2 bases. The germline V gene encodes CDR1 SQVTM and CDR2 ANQGSEA. In DNA, the CDR3 is TGCAGCGTTGAAAGGTGGGGAGGGGCCTACAATGAGCAGTTCTTC. Amino acids: CSVERWGGAYNEQFF.

The chain recombines TRBV20-1 with TRBJ2-1; TRBD1 aligns across 8 bases. V dropped 7 bases and J dropped 6; count of bases not matched to a gene: 5. The CDR3 has 12 residues. The V gene's germline CDR1 is DFQATT and CDR2 SNEGSKA (reference sequence). As DNA, the CDR3 is TGCAGTGTAGGGACAGGCTGCAATGAGCAGTTCTTC. This sequence encodes CSVGTGCNEQFF.

A few counts support this clonotype. V and J are TRBV6-6 and TRBJ1-1; TRBD1 is a possible D gene (5 bases). The CDR3 contains 15 residues. Germline CDR1 MNHNY, CDR2 SVGAGI (reference sequence). V lost 6 bases to trimming and J lost 7 bases, with 21 bases between them. DNA for the CDR3: TGTGCCAGCAGGCCTGACGGGGGACGAGTGGTTGAAGCTTTCTTT. Protein product: CASRPDGGRVVEAFF.

This clonotype has more than one count but fewer than ten. V gene TRBV2 combines with J gene TRBJ1-4, with D hard to call. Germline V lookup: CDR1 SNHLY, CDR2 FYNNEI. V gave up 0 bases and J gave up 4 bases, with 12 bases separating them. There are 16 residues in the CDR3. The CDR3 here is CASSEALAASNEKLFF. The CDR3 bases are TGTGCCAGCAGTGAAGCGCTGGCAGCCAGTAATGAAAAACTGTTTTTT.

Only a few counts were recorded for this clonotype. The chain couples TRBV29-1 to TRBJ1-1; D possibly corresponds to TRBD1 (5 bases). The ends were cut back, 6 bases at V and 1 base at J, with 12 bases in the middle. The CDR3 covers 13 residues. Looked up from germline, CDR1 is SQVTM and CDR2 is ANQGSEA. Written as DNA, the CDR3 is TGCAGCGTGGCGGGACTCTCGAACACTGAAGCTTTCTTT. It encodes CSVAGLSNTEAFF. The variable domain in full, with the rest retrieved from reference TRBV29-1 and TRBJ1-1, is SAVISQKPSRDICQRGTSLTIQCQVDSQVTMMFWYRQQPGQSLTLIATANQGSEATYESGFVIDKFPISRPNLTFSTLTVSNMSPEDSSIYLCSVAGLSNTEAFFGQGTRLTVV.

This clonotype was recorded at least ten times. J is TRBJ2-7 and V is TRBV3-1; D perhaps matches TRBD1 (5 bases). Germline CDR1 is LGHDT and CDR2 is YNNKEL (reference sequence). V was trimmed by 2 bases and J by 5 bases, leaving 13 bases between them. The CDR3 consists of 14 residues. The CDR3 DNA is TGTGCCAGCAGCCAAAAAGGTGGGGCAGACGAGCAGTACTTC. It specifies CASSQKGGADEQYF.

Only a few counts were recorded for this clonotype. The chain uses TRBV5-1 and TRBJ2-5; a weak D match, TRBD2 (6 bases). The CDR3 runs 15 residues. Trimming took off 0 bases at V and 4 bases at J, with 13 bases between the two ends. Germline CDR1 reads SGHRS; CDR2 reads YFSETQ. The CDR3 sequence is CASSLDGSRVETQYF. The CDR3 nucleotides read TGCGCCAGCAGCTTGGACGGGAGTCGTGTAGAGACCCAGTACTTC.

This clonotype was seen only a few times. The rearrangement links TRBV7-2 to TRBJ1-2; 7 nucleotides line up with TRBD1. CDR1 and CDR2 from the germline V gene are SGHTA and FQGNSA. The CDR3 spans 14 residues. V trimming: 5 bases; J trimming: 6 bases; junction bases outside the gene matches: 9. The CDR3 spells CASSLGGGAHGYTF. DNA for the CDR3: TGTGCCAGCAGCCTAGGAGGGGGCGCGCATGGCTACACCTTC.

J is TRBJ2-5 and V is TRBV4-1; 8 nucleotides agree with TRBD2. Germline CDR1 reads MGHRA; CDR2 reads YSYEKL. The CDR3 sequence is 16 residues long. J was trimmed by 2 bases and V by 0 bases; bases with no gene match: 5. CDR3 region: CASSQEGAGGQETQYF. The CDR3 DNA reads TGCGCCAGCAGCCAAGAGGGTGCGGGGGGACAAGAGACCCAGTACTTC.

This clonotype has only a few counts. The J gene is TRBJ2-5, the V gene TRBV15; D unclear. Deletions cut 5 bases from V and 5 bases from J, with 21 bases between. This CDR3 region has 16 residues. The V gene's germline CDR1 is LNHNV and CDR2 YYDKDF (reference sequence). CDR3 sequence: CATSGKAGPLSETQYF. DNA for the CDR3: TGTGCCACCAGCGGTAAGGCAGGCCCGCTGAGTGAGACCCAGTACTTC.

This chain links TRBV5-1 with TRBJ2-1; 9 bases are shared with TRBD1. The length of the CDR3 is 15 residues. From germline, CDR1 is SGHRS and CDR2 YFSETQ. Trimming at V came to 4 bases and at J to 3 bases, leaving 5 bases not matched to a gene. The chain's CDR3 is CASSVGDRDYNEQFF. The CDR3, as DNA: TGCGCCAGCAGCGTAGGGGACAGGGACTACAATGAGCAGTTCTTC.

There are many counts of this clonotype. The chain combines TRBV6-6 with TRBJ2-7; D may be TRBD2 (5 bases). Trimming stripped 0 bases from V and 2 bases from J, with 17 bases between. This CDR3 contains 17 residues. Germline-derived CDR1 and CDR2 are MNHNY and SVGAGI (reference sequence). The CDR3 DNA follows: TGTGCCAGCAGTTACTCGATGGCTGGCGGGTACACCTACGAGCAGTACTTC. It encodes CASSYSMAGGYTYEQYF.

The chain employs TRBV11-2 and TRBJ1-3; D call uncertain. The germline V gene encodes CDR1 SGHAT and CDR2 FQNNGV. The CDR3 has 14 residues. V was cut by 6 bases and J by 1 base, with 10 bases left in between. The CDR3 DNA reads TGTGCCAGCAGATATGTGAATTCTGGAAACACCATATATTTT. It codes for CASRYVNSGNTIYF.

This clonotype was seen a handful of times. This sequence joins TRBV7-8 and TRBJ1-4; D is undetermined. The CDR3 extends over 13 amino acids. Germline loops: CDR1 SGHVS, CDR2 FQNEAQ. Trimming took 5 bases from V and 10 from J, leaving 14 bases between them. CDR3 nucleotides: TGTGCCAGCAGCCCATCGAGAGAGGGAAAACTGTTTTTT. This gives the protein CASSPSREGKLFF.

This clonotype turned up a few times. The chain employs TRBV4-2 and TRBJ2-7, with 8 bases lining up with TRBD2. The trim removed 0 bases at V and 9 bases at J, leaving 13 bases unmatched. This CDR3 region has 16 residues. Germline V CDR1 and CDR2: LGHNA, YNFKEQ. The CDR3 protein is CASSQDKRGGAYGQYF. CDR3 DNA: TGTGCCAGCAGCCAAGATAAACGGGGGGGCGCGTATGGGCAGTACTTC.

V usage is TRBV6-2 or TRBV6-3 and J usage is TRBJ1-5, with no clear D. V lost 4 bases and J 4 bases, leaving 14 bases between the germline ends. CDR1 is MNHEY, CDR2 SVGEGT, per germline. CDR3 length: 15 residues. In DNA, the CDR3 is TGTGCCAGCAGTTCAACCGGGAACAGAAATCAGCCCCAGCATTTT. Translation gives CASSSTGNRNQPQHF.

Points on this clonotype: Being one base from a much bigger clone, this may be a read error. The rearrangement joins TRBV10-3 to TRBJ2-1; TRBD1 agrees at 7 bases. In germline, CDR1 is ENHRY, CDR2 SYGVKD. Trimming at V came to 9 bases and at J to 8 bases, leaving 7 bases not matched to a gene. This CDR3 region has 12 residues. The CDR3 DNA follows: TGTGCCATGGAGACAGGGACCGATGAGCAGTTCTTC. It codes for CAMETGTDEQFF.

Of note for this clonotype: This clone may be a read error of a much larger clone one base away. The gene calls are TRBV6-5 and TRBJ2-7; D possibly corresponds to TRBD2 (6 bases). The CDR3 totals 14 residues. V lost 5 bases, J lost 5 bases, and 16 bases lay in between. CDR1 MNHEY and CDR2 SVGAGI come from the germline V gene. CDR3: CASSDQGGGDEQYF. For the CDR3, the DNA is TGTGCCAGCAGTGATCAGGGTGGAGGGGACGAGCAGTACTTC.

This clonotype was observed a few times. The V gene is TRBV20-1, the J gene TRBJ2-3; D is possibly TRBD1 or TRBD2 (5 bases each). The V and J ends lost 6 bases and 0 bases respectively, with 13 bases between them. This CDR3 comprises 14 residues. The germline CDR1 and CDR2 sequences are DFQATT and SNEGSKA (reference sequence). This CDR3 reads CSAGRDASTDTQYF. CDR3 bases: TGCAGTGCGGGCCGGGACGCTAGCACAGATACGCAGTATTTT.

The chain carries TRBV28 and TRBJ1-1; TRBD1 agrees at 7 bases. Germline trimming cut 6 bases from V and 1 base from J; bases unmatched to any gene: 5. The length of the CDR3 is 14 residues. Looked up from germline, CDR1 is MDHEN and CDR2 is SYDVKM. For the CDR3, the DNA is TGTGCCAGCAGGTCCAACAGGGGGAACACTGAAGCTTTCTTT. It is translated as CASRSNRGNTEAFF.

The rearrangement links TRBV28 to TRBJ2-7; D may be TRBD2 (5 bases). The V gene's germline CDR1 is MDHEN and CDR2 SYDVKM. The CDR3 extends over 13 amino acids. V was trimmed by 4 bases and J by 6 bases, leaving 13 bases between them. The CDR3 is CASSSPGICEQYF. Here the CDR3 DNA reads TGTGCCAGCAGTTCCCCGGGGATATGCGAGCAGTACTTC.

This chain joins TRBV6-2 or TRBV6-3 and TRBJ2-7; D possibly corresponds to TRBD2 (5 bases). The germline V gene encodes CDR1 MNHEY and CDR2 SVGEGT. The V end was cut by 0 bases, the J end by 3 bases, with 21 bases between. There are 18 residues in the CDR3. CDR3 protein: CASSYSFRKAVLLYEQYF. The CDR3 bases are TGTGCCAGCAGTTACTCCTTCAGGAAAGCGGTACTCCTCTACGAGCAGTACTTC.

Ten or more counts support this clonotype. This chain's CDR3 is CASSLRAHEQYF. The CDR3 nucleotides read TGTGCCAGCAGCCTCCGGGCCCACGAGCAGTACTTC. This rearrangement joins TRBV28 to TRBJ2-7; D gene unclear. Trimming left V 6 bases short and J 5 bases short, with 11 bases between. The CDR3 sequence is 12 residues long. Germline CDR1 MDHEN, CDR2 SYDVKM.

This clonotype turned up a few times. V and J are TRBV7-2 and TRBJ2-3, with TRBD2 identical over 9 bases. The CDR3 covers 17 residues. From germline, CDR1 is SGHTA and CDR2 FQGNSA. Unmatched junction bases numbered 10, after V lost 5 bases and J lost 1 base. The CDR3 nucleotides read TGTGCCAGCAGCCGAAAAAGAGCGGGAGGAGGCACAGATACGCAGTATTTT. This encodes CASSRKRAGGGTDTQYF.

The chain joins TRBV5-1 to TRBJ1-1, with D perhaps TRBD1 (6 bases). Germline-derived CDR1 and CDR2 are SGHRS and YFSETQ. This CDR3 contains 16 residues. Trimming shortened V by 4 bases and J by 4 bases, and 20 bases separated the two germline ends. The CDR3 DNA sequence: TGCGCCAGCAGCCCGAGGAGGGGGTCATTTGTCACTGAAGCTTTCTTT. This sequence encodes CASSPRRGSFVTEAFF.

This clonotype was detected a few times. V is TRBV7-8 and J is TRBJ2-3; possible D gene TRBD1, 6 bases. This CDR3 comprises 14 residues. Germline CDR1 SGHVS, CDR2 FQNEAQ. The V end was cut by 5 bases, the J end by 4 bases, with 13 bases between. This chain's CDR3 is CASSPSWGPDTQYF. CDR3 sequence (DNA): TGTGCCAGCAGCCCCTCCTGGGGGCCAGATACGCAGTATTTT.